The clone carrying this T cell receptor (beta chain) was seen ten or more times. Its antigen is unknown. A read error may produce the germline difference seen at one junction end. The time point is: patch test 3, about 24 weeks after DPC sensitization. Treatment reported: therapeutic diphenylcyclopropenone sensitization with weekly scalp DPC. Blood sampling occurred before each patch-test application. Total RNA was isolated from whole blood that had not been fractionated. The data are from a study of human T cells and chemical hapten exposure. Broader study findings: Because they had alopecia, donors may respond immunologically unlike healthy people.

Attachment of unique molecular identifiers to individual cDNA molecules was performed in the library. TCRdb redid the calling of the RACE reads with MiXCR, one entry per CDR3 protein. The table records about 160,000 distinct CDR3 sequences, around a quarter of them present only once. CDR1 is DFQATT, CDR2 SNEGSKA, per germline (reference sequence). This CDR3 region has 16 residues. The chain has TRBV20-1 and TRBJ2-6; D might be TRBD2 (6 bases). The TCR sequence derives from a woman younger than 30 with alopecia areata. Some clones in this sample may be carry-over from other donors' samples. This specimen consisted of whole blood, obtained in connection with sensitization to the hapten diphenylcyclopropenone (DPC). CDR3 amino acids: CSARGSGPLGGNVLTF. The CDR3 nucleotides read TGCAGTGCTAGAGGGTCCGGGCCTCTGGGGGGCAACGTCCTGACTTTC.